These 5 T cell receptor beta chains originate from one sample sequenced in a study of molecular identifiers for immune sequencing clone quantification. One entry per CDR3 protein, called by TCRdb with MiXCR from the PCR reads. Here the sample spans over 2,000 distinct CDR3 sequences, about 23% being singletons. Sample: naive CD8+ T cells from blood, with Jurkat cell RNA spiked in. This sample's subset: FACS-sorted CD8+CD4-CCR7+CD45RA+ naive T cells. These receptors all come from a human donor in good health. Some libraries in this study had Jurkat cell RNA spiked in.

A word on this clonotype: This may arise from a read error, as a much more abundant clone is one base away. The CDR3 bases are TGTGCCAGCAGTCAACGGGGAATTCAGCCCCAGCATTTT. Encoded protein: CASSQRGIQPQHF. This chain uses TRBV12-3 or TRBV12-4 with TRBJ1-5, with D uncertain. V was shortened by 5 bases and J by 6 bases, with 11 bases between the two germline ends. The CDR3 is made up of 13 amino acids.

Worth noting for this clonotype: At one of its ends the junction is not consistent with the germline gene, which may arise from a read error. The chain carries TRBV9 and TRBJ1-1; D not certain. Germline CDR1 and CDR2: SGDLS and YYNGEE. This CDR3 has 13 residues. CDR3: CVSSLDANTEAFF. The DNA of the CDR3 is TGTGTCAGCAGCCTGGACGCGAACACTGAAGCTTTCTTT.

This clonotype is medium-sized (0.01 to 0.1%) in the sample. V usage is TRBV28 and J usage is TRBJ1-5; the D gene is possibly TRBD1 (5 bases). The CDR3 runs 15 residues. The germline V gene has CDR1 MDHEN and CDR2 SYDVKM. V was trimmed by 6 bases and J by 1 base, leaving 13 bases between them. The CDR3 loop is CASRVSGKSNQPQHF. Written as DNA, the CDR3 is TGTGCCAGCAGGGTCTCAGGGAAAAGCAATCAGCCCCAGCATTTT.

DNA for the CDR3: TGTGCCAGCAGCTTAATTTCCTTGAACACTGAAGCTTTCTTT. Amino acids: CASSLISLNTEAFF. The J gene is TRBJ1-1, the V gene TRBV11-2; D gene ambiguous. The CDR3 is 14 residues long. V was cut by 2 bases and J by 0 bases, with 7 bases left in between. CDR1 SGHAT and CDR2 FQNNGV come from the germline V gene.

Relative to its sample, this clonotype is medium-sized. This sequence joins TRBV7-3 and TRBJ2-3; 14 bases align to TRBD2. Losses at the gene ends were 4 bases for V and 4 bases for J; bases not matched to a gene: 4. The CDR3 is made up of 16 amino acids. Germline CDR1 SGHTA, CDR2 FQGTGA. In DNA, the CDR3 is TGTGCCAGCAGCTCCGGGACTAGCGGGAGCTCAGATACGCAGTATTTT. Residues: CASSSGTSGSSDTQYF.